This T cell receptor beta chain is from a study of CD8+ T cells in alopecia areata. Across the study: Twice a day, 5 to 10 mg of oral tofacitinib was administered to treated patients. The study's findings and limits: An increase in clonality over normal scalp was evident in lesional scalp, especially alopecia totalis/universalis. Between patients, shared TCR sequences were less clear than in mice. This was possibly due in part to HLA diversity in the patient population.

Researchers took lesional scalp punch biopsies and peripheral blood from people who were alopecia areata patients. A note on this clone: As yet, its antigen is unknown.

Extracted from the samples, RNA was reverse transcribed into cDNA to serve as the sequencing template. Only in-frame clones appear in the TCRdb table, and some are missing; sequencing was by immunoSEQ multiplex PCR. Of under 20,000 clones listed, around 66% were seen once; the top ten hold over 6%. Germline V gene data show CDR1 as LNHDA and CDR2 as SQIVND (reference sequence). The CDR3 totals 21 residues. J was trimmed by 4 bases and V by 3 bases; bases with no gene match: 26. The chain combines TRBV19 with TRBJ1-2; 7 bases match TRBD1. The TCR sequence derives from a human donor with alopecia areata. The specimen was skin, collected at week 0. CDR3 loop: CASSILNPLDRVVDGLYGYTF. Written as DNA, the CDR3 is TGTGCCAGTAGTATCCTAAACCCTCTCGACAGGGTCGTTGATGGGCTCTATGGCTACACCTTC.